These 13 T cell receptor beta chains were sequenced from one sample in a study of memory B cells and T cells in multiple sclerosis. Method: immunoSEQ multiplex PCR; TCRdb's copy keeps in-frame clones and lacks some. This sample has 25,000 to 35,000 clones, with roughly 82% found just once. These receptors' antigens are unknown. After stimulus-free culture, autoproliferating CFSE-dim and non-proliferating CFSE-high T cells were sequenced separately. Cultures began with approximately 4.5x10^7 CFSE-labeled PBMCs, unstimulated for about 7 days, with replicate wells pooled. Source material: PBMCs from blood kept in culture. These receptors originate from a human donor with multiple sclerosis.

The DNA for the CDR3 is TGTGCCAGTTCTACTGTGCCGGGACAGAATTACACCGGGGAGCTGTTTTTT. Its translation: CASSTVPGQNYTGELFF. The chain has TRBV6-4 and TRBJ2-2; TRBD1 matches 7 bases. The CDR3 spans 17 residues. With 9 bases clipped from V and 3 bases from J, the junction kept 16 bases outside the gene matches. CDR1 and CDR2 (germline): MRHNA, SNTAGT.

CDR3 in DNA: TGTGCCAGCAGTCTTATCGGATCGGAAGGGACCCAGTACTTC. The encoded protein is CASSLIGSEGTQYF. The chain joins TRBV11-2 to TRBJ2-5; no definite D call. The CDR3 has 14 residues. The germline V gene encodes CDR1 SGHAT and CDR2 FQNNGV. V shed 6 bases and J shed 7 bases, with 18 bases lying between them.

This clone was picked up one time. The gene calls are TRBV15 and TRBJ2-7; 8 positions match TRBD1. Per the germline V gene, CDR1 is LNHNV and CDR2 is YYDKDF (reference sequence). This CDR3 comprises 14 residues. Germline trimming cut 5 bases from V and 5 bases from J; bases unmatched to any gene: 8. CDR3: CATSFDRGVDEQYF. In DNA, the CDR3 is TGTGCCACCAGCTTCGACAGGGGTGTGGACGAGCAGTACTTC.

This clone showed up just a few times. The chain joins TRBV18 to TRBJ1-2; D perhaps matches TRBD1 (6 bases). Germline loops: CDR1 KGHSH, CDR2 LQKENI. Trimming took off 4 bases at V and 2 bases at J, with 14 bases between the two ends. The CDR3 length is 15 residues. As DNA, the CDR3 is TGTGCCAGCTCACAGACCGGGACATACAACTATGGCTACACCTTC. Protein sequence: CASSQTGTYNYGYTF.

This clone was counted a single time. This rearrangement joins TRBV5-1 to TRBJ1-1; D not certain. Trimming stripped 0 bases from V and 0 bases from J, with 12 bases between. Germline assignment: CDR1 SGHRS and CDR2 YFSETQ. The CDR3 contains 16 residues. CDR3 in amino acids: CASSLDRGNMNTEAFF. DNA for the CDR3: TGCGCCAGCAGCTTGGATCGCGGCAACATGAACACTGAAGCTTTCTTT.

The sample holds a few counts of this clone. The CDR3 DNA follows: TGTGCCAGCAGGGGAGACAGAGGGAGCAATCAGCCCCAGCATTTT. Translation: CASRGDRGSNQPQHF. The rearrangement links TRBV28 to TRBJ1-5, with a weak D call TRBD1 (5 bases). The V end lost 6 bases, the J end lost 1 base, and 13 bases lay between the germline ends. CDR1 is MDHEN, CDR2 SYDVKM, per germline. This CDR3 contains 15 residues.

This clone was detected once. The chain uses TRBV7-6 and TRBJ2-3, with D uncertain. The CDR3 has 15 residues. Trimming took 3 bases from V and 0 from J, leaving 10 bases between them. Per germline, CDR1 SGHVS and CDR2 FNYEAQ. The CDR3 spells CASSFGGTSTDTQYF. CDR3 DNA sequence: TGTGCCAGCAGCTTTGGCGGAACTAGCACAGATACGCAGTATTTT.

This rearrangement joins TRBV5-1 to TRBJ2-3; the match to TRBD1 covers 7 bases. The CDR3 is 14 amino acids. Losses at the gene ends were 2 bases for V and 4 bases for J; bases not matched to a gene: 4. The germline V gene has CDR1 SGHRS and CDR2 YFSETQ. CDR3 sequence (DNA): TGCGCCAGCAGCTTACAGGGGTCCCCAGATACGCAGTATTTT. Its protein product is CASSLQGSPDTQYF.

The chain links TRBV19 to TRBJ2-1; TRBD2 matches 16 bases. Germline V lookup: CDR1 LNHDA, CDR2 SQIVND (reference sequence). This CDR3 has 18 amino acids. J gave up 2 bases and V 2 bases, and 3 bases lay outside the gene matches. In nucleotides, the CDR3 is TGTGCCAGTAGTATAACCGGGACTAGCGGGAGGGCCTACAATGAGCAGTTCTTC. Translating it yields CASSITGTSGRAYNEQFF.

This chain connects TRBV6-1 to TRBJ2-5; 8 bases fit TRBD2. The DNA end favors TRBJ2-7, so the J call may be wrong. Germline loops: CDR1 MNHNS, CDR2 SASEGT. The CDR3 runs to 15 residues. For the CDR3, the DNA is TGTGCCAGCAGTGAGGGGCCTAGCGGGCCCTACGAGCAGTACTTC. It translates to CASSEGPSGPYEQYF.

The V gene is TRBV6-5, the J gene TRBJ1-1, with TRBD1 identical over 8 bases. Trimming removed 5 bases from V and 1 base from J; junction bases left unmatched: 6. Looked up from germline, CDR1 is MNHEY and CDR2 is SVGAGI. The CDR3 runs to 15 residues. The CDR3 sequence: CASSPRQGTNTEAFF. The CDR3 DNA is TGTGCCAGCAGTCCGCGACAGGGGACGAACACTGAAGCTTTCTTT.

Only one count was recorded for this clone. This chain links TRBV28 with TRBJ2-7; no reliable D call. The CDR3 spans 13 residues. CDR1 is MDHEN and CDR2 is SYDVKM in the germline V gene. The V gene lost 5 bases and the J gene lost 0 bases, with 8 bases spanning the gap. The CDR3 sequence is CASSPLSSYEQYF. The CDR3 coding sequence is TGTGCCAGCAGTCCACTCAGCTCCTACGAGCAGTACTTC. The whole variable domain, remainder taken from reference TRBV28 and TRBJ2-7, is DVKVTQSSRYLVKRTGEKVFLECVQDMDHENMFWYRQDPGLGLRLIYFSYDVKMKEKGDIPEGYSVSREKKERFSLILESASTNQTSMYLCASSPLSSYEQYFGPGTRLTVT.

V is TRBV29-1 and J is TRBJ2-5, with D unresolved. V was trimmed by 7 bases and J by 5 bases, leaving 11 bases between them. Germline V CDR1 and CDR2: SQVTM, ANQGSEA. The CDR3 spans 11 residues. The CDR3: CSASSTETQYF. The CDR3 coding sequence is TGCAGCGCAAGCTCTACGGAGACCCAGTACTTC.